One and the same sample provided the 18 T cell receptor beta chains below, sequenced in a study of Graves' ophthalmopathy and Graves' hyperthyroidism. Transcripts of RNA were the source for amplifying TCR beta CDR3 regions. After a first-round RT-PCR with HTBI primers, a second-round multiplex PCR was run. MiXCR was run by TCRdb on the multiplex PCR reads, yielding one entry per CDR3 protein. The repertoire holds over 450,000 distinct CDR3 sequences, with approximately 15% as singletons. The sample comprised blood. The receptors were sampled from a woman aged 25 to 39 with Graves' ophthalmopathy.

As to this clonotype: A read error is possible here, since a much larger clone lies one base away. The rearrangement joins TRBV6-1 to TRBJ2-5, with 7 bases aligning to TRBD2. Germline loops: CDR1 MNHNS, CDR2 SASEGT. CDR3 length equals 12 residues. After removal of 6 bases from V and 4 bases from J, the junction contained 2 bases not matched to a gene. As DNA, the CDR3 is TGTGCCAGCAGCGGGGGGTCAGAGACCCAGTACTTC. Its translation is CASSGGSETQYF.

This clonotype was observed at least ten times. The genes are TRBV28 and TRBJ2-7; 8 bases are a match to TRBD1. There are 15 residues in the CDR3. The germline CDR1 and CDR2 sequences are MDHEN and SYDVKM. The V segment lost 5 bases and the J segment 2 bases; nucleotides outside the gene matches: 8. CDR3 nucleotide sequence: TGTGCCAGCAGTGACATGACAGGGGTAGCCTACGAGCAGTACTTC. Translating it yields CASSDMTGVAYEQYF.

The sample holds many counts of this clonotype. The chain carries TRBV7-2 and TRBJ2-5, with D perhaps matching TRBD1 (6 bases). Per the germline V gene, CDR1 is SGHTA and CDR2 is FQGNSA. Between the trimmed V and J ends, which lost 7 bases and 5 bases, there was a span of 17 bases. The CDR3 extends over 14 amino acids. CDR3 amino acids: CASNGKGDSETQYF. CDR3 coding DNA: TGTGCCAGCAACGGAAAGGGGGATTCCGAGACCCAGTACTTC.

V usage is TRBV28 and J usage is TRBJ2-5; D is possibly TRBD1 (5 bases). V was shortened by 3 bases and J by 2 bases, with 10 bases between the two germline ends. The CDR3 is 14 residues long. Germline V CDR1 and CDR2: MDHEN, SYDVKM. The CDR3 coding sequence is TGTGCCAGCAGTTTGGGGCAGAGGCAAGAGACCCAGTACTTC. Its translation: CASSLGQRQETQYF.

This clonotype was seen many times. This rearrangement joins TRBV6-2 or TRBV6-3 to TRBJ2-2, with D tentatively TRBD2 (5 bases). The ends were cut back, 0 bases at V and 5 bases at J, with 10 bases in the middle. CDR1 is MNHEY, CDR2 SVGEGT, per germline. The CDR3 runs 15 residues. The CDR3 loop reads CASSYSAERTGELFF. For the CDR3, the DNA is TGTGCCAGCAGTTACTCTGCAGAGCGGACCGGGGAGCTGTTTTTT.

The sample holds many counts of this clonotype. Germline is not matched at one junction end, which may reflect a read error. The chain uses TRBV5-1 and TRBJ2-2; 10 nucleotides match TRBD2. The germline V gene has CDR1 SGHRS and CDR2 YFSETQ. The CDR3 loop spans 15 amino acids. The chain's CDR3 is CASSLGLAETGELFF. The CDR3 coding sequence is TGTGCCAGCAGCTTAGGACTAGCGGAGACCGGGGAGCTGTTTTTT.

This clonotype has a count of ten or more. The V call is TRBV28, the J call TRBJ2-7, with 13 bases matching TRBD2. Trimming took 5 bases from V and 4 from J; bases not matched to a gene: 5. The CDR3 is 15 amino acids. CDR1 is MDHEN, CDR2 SYDVKM, per germline. The CDR3 DNA follows: TGTGCCAGCAGTCTCCGGACTAGCGGGGGTTACGAGCAGTACTTC. As protein: CASSLRTSGGYEQYF. The full variable domain, in which reference TRBV28 and TRBJ2-7 provide the parts outside the CDR3, is DVKVTQSSRYLVKRTGEKVFLECVQDMDHENMFWYRQDPGLGLRLIYFSYDVKMKEKGDIPEGYSVSREKKERFSLILESASTNQTSMYLCASSLRTSGGYEQYFGPGTRLTVT.

There are many counts of this clonotype. The chain recombines TRBV2 with TRBJ1-6; 9 nucleotides align to TRBD1. Germline CDR1 SNHLY, CDR2 FYNNEI. The CDR3 is made up of 15 amino acids. V lost 5 bases to trimming and J lost 10 bases; unmatched junction nucleotides: 9. The CDR3 DNA is TGTGCCAGCAGTCCGGACAGGGGAGTTTTCTCACCCCTCCACTTT. This sequence encodes CASSPDRGVFSPLHF. The full variable domain, in which reference TRBV2 and TRBJ1-6 provide the parts outside the CDR3, is EPEVTQTPSHQVTQMGQEVILRCVPISNHLYFYWYRQILGQKVEFLVSFYNNEISEKSEIFDDQFSVERPDGSNFTLKIRSTKLEDSAMYFCASSPDRGVFSPLHFGNGTRLTVT.

This clonotype was counted ten times or more. V gene TRBV29-1 combines with J gene TRBJ1-1, with D maybe TRBD1 (6 bases). V shed 5 bases and J shed 0 bases, with 10 bases lying between them. The V gene's germline CDR1 is SQVTM and CDR2 ANQGSEA. The CDR3 totals 13 residues. The CDR3 nucleotides read TGCAGCGTTTCGGACAGATTGAACACTGAAGCTTTCTTT. It is translated as CSVSDRLNTEAFF.

This clonotype was seen at least ten times. The V call is TRBV30, the J call TRBJ1-3; D is undetermined. Germline-derived CDR1 and CDR2 are GTSNPN and SVGIG (reference sequence). V was shortened by 2 bases and J by 0 bases, with 11 bases between the two germline ends. This CDR3 has 15 residues. DNA for the CDR3: TGTGCCTGGAGTTCGGACCGGTTCTCTGGAAACACCATATATTTT. It encodes CAWSSDRFSGNTIYF. The variable domain in full, completed from reference TRBV30 and TRBJ1-3, reads SQTIHQWPATLVQPVGSPLSLECTVEGTSNPNLYWYRQAAGRGLQLLFYSVGIGQISSEVPQNLSASRPQDRQFILSSKKLLLSDSGFYLCAWSSDRFSGNTIYFGEGSWLTVV.

The chain couples TRBV12-5 to TRBJ2-2, with D possibly being TRBD2 (5 bases). Per the germline V gene, CDR1 is LGHNT and CDR2 is FRNRAP. The ends were cut back, 1 base at V and 5 bases at J, with 14 bases in the middle. This CDR3 has 16 residues. The DNA of the CDR3 is TGTGCTAGTGGTTTGGGAGTCAACCCGGGGACCGGGGAGCTGTTTTTT. The encoded protein is CASGLGVNPGTGELFF.

The chain links TRBV6-1 to TRBJ2-5; tentatively, D is TRBD2 (7 bases). The CDR3 extends over 15 amino acids. Trimming left V 6 bases short and J 4 bases short, with 18 bases between. The germline gives CDR1 MNHNS, CDR2 SASEGT. The CDR3: CASRQRDTTLETQYF. CDR3 sequence (DNA): TGTGCCAGCAGGCAGCGGGACACGACTTTAGAGACCCAGTACTTC.

This clonotype was seen a few times. V usage is TRBV18 and J usage is TRBJ2-7; possibly TRBD1 or TRBD2 for D (5 bases each). This CDR3 has 14 residues. V lost 3 bases and J 0 bases, leaving 9 bases between the germline ends. The germline CDR1 and CDR2 sequences are KGHSH and LQKENI. The CDR3 loop reads CASSPVGTSYEQYF. The CDR3 region has the DNA TGTGCCAGCTCACCGGTAGGGACCTCCTACGAGCAGTACTTC.

This sequence joins TRBV6-1 and TRBJ2-5; D perhaps matches TRBD1 (7 bases). The V end was cut by 6 bases, the J end by 5 bases, with 13 bases between. Per the germline V gene, CDR1 is MNHNS and CDR2 is SASEGT. The CDR3 extends over 13 amino acids. CDR3 in DNA: TGTGCCAGCAGCCAGGGGGGTTGGGAGACCCAGTACTTC. This sequence encodes CASSQGGWETQYF.

This chain's CDR3 is CASSLHREESPLHF. Written as DNA, the CDR3 is TGTGCCAGCAGTCTACACAGGGAGGAATCACCCCTCCACTTT. The chain combines TRBV3-1 with TRBJ1-6; possibly TRBD1 for D (6 bases). This CDR3 region has 14 residues. Germline V gene sequence: CDR1 LGHDT, CDR2 YNNKEL (reference sequence). V dropped 6 bases and J dropped 10 bases, with 16 bases sitting between them.

To note about this clonotype: The CDR3 does not end in the conserved phenylalanine or tryptophan, so this is likely a read error. The V and J genes are TRBV25-1 and TRBJ1-2, with a possible D match to TRBD1 (5 bases). This CDR3 is built from 14 residues. Trimming removed 3 bases from V and 6 bases from J, with 14 bases in between. In germline, CDR1 is MGHDK, CDR2 SYGVNS. DNA for the CDR3: TGTGCCAGCAGTGACTTGGGGGGAGCGGATGGCTACACCTAC. It is translated as CASSDLGGADGYTY.

This clonotype was observed once. The rearrangement uses TRBV6-5 and TRBJ1-5; a possible D gene is TRBD1 (5 bases). V lost 0 bases to trimming and J lost 5 bases, with 14 bases between them. The CDR3 extends over 16 amino acids. Germline V gene lookup returns CDR1 MNHEY and CDR2 SVGAGI. CDR3 DNA sequence: TGTGCCAGCAGTTACTCTGGGGTGGGGCTCTATCAGCCCCAGCATTTT. Protein product: CASSYSGVGLYQPQHF.

This clonotype was counted between two and nine times. The chain carries TRBV3-1 and TRBJ2-7, with unresolved D. The CDR3 length is 14 residues. Germline CDR1 LGHDT, CDR2 YNNKEL (reference sequence). The germline V and J ends were trimmed by 4 bases and 6 bases, with 16 bases remaining between them. The CDR3 loop reads CASSLGGEASEQYF. In nucleotides, the CDR3 is TGTGCCAGCAGCCTGGGTGGGGAAGCCAGCGAGCAGTACTTC.